This T cell receptor beta chain was recovered during a study of Graves' ophthalmopathy and Graves' hyperthyroidism. Background on the study: Samples of peripheral blood were obtained at initial diagnosis, prior to treatment of any kind. Study-level results: Ophthalmopathy versus stable hyperthyroidism: 13-signature model gave 85% to 90% sensitivity, less than 83% specificity. Blood also contained most of the expanded thyroid clonotypes above 0.001 frequency.

This CDR3 has 15 amino acids. Trimming at V came to 6 bases and at J to 4 bases, leaving 11 bases not matched to a gene. Germline V CDR1 and CDR2: SQVTM, ANQGSEA. From RNA, the CDR3 regions of TCR beta chains were amplified and sequenced. Second-round multiplex PCR followed a first-round RT-PCR using HTBI primers. TCRdb re-called the multiplex PCR reads through MiXCR, storing one row per CDR3 protein. Among hundreds of thousands of distinct CDR3 sequences listed, 22% were seen once. This clonotype has ten or more counts. Its antigen remains unidentified. Excluded: other autoimmune disease, uncontrolled infection, pregnancy or lactation.

The sample consisted of peripheral blood. The rearrangement links TRBV29-1 to TRBJ1-5; 8 nucleotides match TRBD1. The receptor's source is a woman between 18 and 29 years old with stable Graves' hyperthyroidism. Some clones in this sample may be carry-over from other donors' samples. The CDR3 protein is CSVVLGTGLNQPQHF. The CDR3 region has the DNA TGCAGCGTCGTCCTAGGGACAGGTTTAAATCAGCCCCAGCATTTT. The full variable domain, its missing parts supplied by reference TRBV29-1 and TRBJ1-5, is SAVISQKPSRDICQRGTSLTIQCQVDSQVTMMFWYRQQPGQSLTLIATANQGSEATYESGFVIDKFPISRPNLTFSTLTVSNMSPEDSSIYLCSVVLGTGLNQPQHFGDGTRLSIL.